This T cell receptor beta chain was recovered during a study of T cell changes during pregnancy in multiple sclerosis. The assay was immunoSEQ multiplex PCR, and TCRdb's table has in-frame clones only and misses some. The sample carries roughly 93,000 clones, under 95% recorded once. In this sample, this clone turned up a few times. Other DNA sequences in this sample translate to the same CDR3. This CDR3 comprises 18 residues. The junction had 5 bases not matched to a gene; V was cut back by 1 base and J by 4 bases. Looked up from germline, CDR1 is MGHRA and CDR2 is YSYEKL. The origin of this receptor is a female donor in good health, enrolled as a control in a pregnancy study. This chain uses TRBV4-1 with TRBJ2-2; 14 positions agree with TRBD2. The material sequenced was peripheral blood, taken after pregnancy. CDR3 DNA sequence: TGCGCCAGCAGCCAAGGGGGACTAGCGGGAGTGGGCACCGGGGAGCTGTTTTTT. It yields the protein CASSQGGLAGVGTGELFF.